This T cell receptor (beta chain) was profiled in a study of T cell repertoires in cytomegalovirus infection. About the study: Both a matching HLA type and CMV infection were indicated by public TCR beta signatures. Overall study findings and caveats: Dominant in the ex vivo response were TCR beta clonotypes restricted by HLA-C and specific for CMV. Cumulative public TCR beta family frequency identified CMV carriers with the relevant HLA.

A note on this clonotype: Its antigen is still unknown.

TCRdb re-analysed the reads in MiXCR, keeping a single row per CDR3 protein. The sample has around 260,000 distinct CDR3 sequences, 20% to 30% seen once. The source material was PBMCs. The receptor comes from a human donor in good health (CMV status not recorded). Some clones in this sample may be carry-over from other donors' samples.

The CDR3 here is CASGLALAGQETQYF. The DNA for the CDR3 is TGTGCTAGTGGTTTGGCCCTAGCGGGACAAGAGACCCAGTACTTC. The rearrangement links TRBV12-5 to TRBJ2-5; 9 positions match TRBD2. V gave up 1 base and J gave up 2 bases; unmatched junction bases: 2. From germline, CDR1 is LGHNT and CDR2 FRNRAP. The CDR3 has 15 residues.